This T cell receptor beta chain came from a study of blood T cell repertoires in COVID-19. The CDR3 covers 13 residues. CDR1 MNHEY and CDR2 SVGAGI come from the germline V gene. V shed 6 bases and J 5 bases; nucleotides not matched to a gene: 4. The assay was immunoSEQ multiplex PCR, and TCRdb's table has in-frame clones only and misses some. Counted here are 150,000 to 200,000 clones, roughly four fifths occurring once; the ten biggest clones make up about 7%. The receptor's source is a human donor in a cohort sampled during active COVID-19. The source material was peripheral blood. This chain connects TRBV6-5 to TRBJ2-7; TRBD1 matches at 10 bases. This CDR3 is CASRTGGGHEQYF. CDR3 coding DNA: TGTGCCAGCAGGACAGGGGGCGGACACGAGCAGTACTTC.